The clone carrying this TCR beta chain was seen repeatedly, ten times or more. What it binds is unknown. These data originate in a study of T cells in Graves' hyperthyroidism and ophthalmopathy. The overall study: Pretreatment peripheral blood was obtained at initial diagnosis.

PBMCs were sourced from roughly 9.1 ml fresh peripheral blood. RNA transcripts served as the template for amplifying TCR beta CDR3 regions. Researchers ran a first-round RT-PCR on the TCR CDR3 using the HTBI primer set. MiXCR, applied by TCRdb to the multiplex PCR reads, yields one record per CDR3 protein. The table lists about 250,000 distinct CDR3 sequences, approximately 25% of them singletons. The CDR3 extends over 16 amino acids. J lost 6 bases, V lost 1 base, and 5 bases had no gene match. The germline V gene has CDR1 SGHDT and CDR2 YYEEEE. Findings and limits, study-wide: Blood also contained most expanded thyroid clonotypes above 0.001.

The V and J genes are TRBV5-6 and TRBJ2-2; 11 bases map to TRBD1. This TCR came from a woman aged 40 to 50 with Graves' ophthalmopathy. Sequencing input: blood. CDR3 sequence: CASSLTPGQGAGELFF. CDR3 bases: TGTGCCAGCAGCTTGACCCCGGGACAGGGGGCCGGGGAGCTGTTTTTT.